Included here is one TCR beta chain sequence, with context. This sample is part of a study of blood T cell repertoires in COVID-19. Looking at the study overall: Both acute and convalescent COVID-19 samples were obtained from the United States, Italy and Spain. Sample material is recorded as cDNA or gDNA derived from T cells, B-cell-depleted T cells, or PBMCs.

This table comes from immunoSEQ multiplex PCR, and its TCRdb copy is limited to in-frame clones, with some not included. This table has just over 150,000 clones, roughly nine tenths appearing once. V dropped 0 bases and J dropped 10; count of bases not matched to a gene: 7. Germline CDR1 reads SGHVS; CDR2 reads FQNEAQ. This CDR3 spans 17 amino acids. The chain combines TRBV7-8 with TRBJ1-6; 12 nucleotides line up with TRBD1. The sequence was obtained from a woman in her forties with acute or convalescent COVID-19. Sequences were obtained from peripheral blood. CDR3 nucleotides: TGTGCCAGCAGCTTAGCGTACGGGACAGGGGGCATCTCACCCCTCCACTTT. Translating it yields CASSLAYGTGGISPLHF. The full variable domain, in which reference TRBV7-8 and TRBJ1-6 provide the parts outside the CDR3, is GAGVSQSPRYKVAKRGQDVALRCDPISGHVSLFWYQQALGQGPEFLTYFQNEAQLDKSGLPSDRFFAERPEGSVSTLKIQRTQQEDSAVYLCASSLAYGTGGISPLHFGNGTRLTVT.